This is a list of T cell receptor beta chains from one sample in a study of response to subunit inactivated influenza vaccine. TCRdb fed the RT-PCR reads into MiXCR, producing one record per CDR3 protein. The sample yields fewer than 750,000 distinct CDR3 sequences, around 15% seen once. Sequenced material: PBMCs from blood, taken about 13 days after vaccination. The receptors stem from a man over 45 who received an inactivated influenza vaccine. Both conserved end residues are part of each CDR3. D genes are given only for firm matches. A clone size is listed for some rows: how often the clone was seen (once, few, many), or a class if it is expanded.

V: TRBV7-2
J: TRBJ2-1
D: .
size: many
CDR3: CASTPSYNEQFF
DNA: TGTGCCAGCACCCCCTCCTACAATGAGCAGTTCTTC

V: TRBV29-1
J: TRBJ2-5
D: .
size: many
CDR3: CSVEKGEETQYF
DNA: TGCAGCGTTGAGAAAGGGGAGGAGACCCAGTACTTC

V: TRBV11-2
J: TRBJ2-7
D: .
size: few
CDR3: CASRFTGRGTYEQYF
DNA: TGTGCCAGCAGATTTACCGGGCGAGGAACCTACGAGCAGTACTTC

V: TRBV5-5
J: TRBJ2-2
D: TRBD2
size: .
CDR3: CASRPTGTSGGPGELFF
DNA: TGTGCCAGCAGACCTACTGGGACTAGCGGGGGGCCAGGGGAGCTGTTTTTT

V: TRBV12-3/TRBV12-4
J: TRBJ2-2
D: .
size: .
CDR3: CASSLQGSTGELFF
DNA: TGTGCCAGCAGTTTACAGGGTAGCACCGGGGAGCTGTTTTTT

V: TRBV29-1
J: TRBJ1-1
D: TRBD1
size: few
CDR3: CSVRPGTGKAFF
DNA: TGCAGCGTCCGGCCCGGGACAGGGAAGGCTTTCTTT

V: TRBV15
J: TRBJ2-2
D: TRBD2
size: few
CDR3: CATSRDGLAENTGELFF
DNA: TGTGCCACCAGCAGAGATGGGCTAGCGGAGAACACCGGGGAGCTGTTTTTT

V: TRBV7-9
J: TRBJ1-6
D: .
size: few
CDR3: CASSLVEGISPLHF
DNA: TGTGCCAGCAGCTTAGTCGAGGGTATTTCACCCCTCCACTTT

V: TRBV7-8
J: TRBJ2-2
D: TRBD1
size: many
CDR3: CASSLSGTGGSGELFF
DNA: TGTGCCAGCAGCTTAAGCGGGACAGGGGGCTCCGGGGAGCTGTTTTTT

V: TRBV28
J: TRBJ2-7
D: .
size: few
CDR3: CASSLGLRSSYEQYF
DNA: TGTGCCAGCAGTCTAGGACTGAGAAGCTCCTACGAGCAGTACTTC

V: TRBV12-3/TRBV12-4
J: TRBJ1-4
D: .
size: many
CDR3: CASSLYGDEKLFF
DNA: TGTGCCAGCAGTTTATACGGAGATGAAAAACTGTTTTTT